This section outlines one T cell receptor (beta chain) sequence together with its context. Original processing notes: Estimates of nucleated cell counts were drawn from the amplification of reference gene primers. Assay: immunoSEQ multiplex PCR; the TCRdb copy retains only in-frame clones and omits some. The DNA gave D and trimming, while V, J and clone size come from that table. The profile shows some 64,000 clones, roughly 87% of them singletons. Trimming pared 5 bases from V and 3 bases from J, leaving 10 bases between. There are 13 residues in the CDR3. The V gene's germline CDR1 is SNHLY and CDR2 FYNNEI. These data belong to a study of blood T cell repertoires in COVID-19.

This chain links TRBV2 with TRBJ1-1; no reliable D call. This TCR came from a man aged 45 to 65 with active COVID-19. Sequencing was done on a sample of peripheral blood. CDR3 coding DNA: TGTGCCAGCAGTTACCTCCGGGACACTGAAGCTTTCTTT. Translated: CASSYLRDTEAFF.